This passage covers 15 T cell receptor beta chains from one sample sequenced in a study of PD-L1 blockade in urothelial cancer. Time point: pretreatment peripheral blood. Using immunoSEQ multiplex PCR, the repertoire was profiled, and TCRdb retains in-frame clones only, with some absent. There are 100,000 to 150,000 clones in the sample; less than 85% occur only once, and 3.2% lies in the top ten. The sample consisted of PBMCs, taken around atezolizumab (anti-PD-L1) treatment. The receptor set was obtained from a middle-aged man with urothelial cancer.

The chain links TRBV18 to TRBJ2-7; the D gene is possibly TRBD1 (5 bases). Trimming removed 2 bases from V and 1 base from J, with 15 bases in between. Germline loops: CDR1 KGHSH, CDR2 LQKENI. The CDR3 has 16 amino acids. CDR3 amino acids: CASSPSPTVYSYEQYF. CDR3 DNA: TGTGCCAGCTCACCATCCCCGACAGTATATTCCTACGAGCAGTACTTC.

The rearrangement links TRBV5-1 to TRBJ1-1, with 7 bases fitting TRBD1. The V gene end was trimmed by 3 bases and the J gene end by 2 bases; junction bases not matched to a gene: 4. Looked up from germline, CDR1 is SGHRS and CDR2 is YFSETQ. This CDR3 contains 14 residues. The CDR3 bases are TGCGCCAGCAGCTCGGGGACAGCTAACACTGAAGCTTTCTTT. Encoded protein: CASSSGTANTEAFF. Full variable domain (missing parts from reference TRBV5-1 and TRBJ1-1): KAGVTQTPRYLIKTRGQQVTLSCSPISGHRSVSWYQQTPGQGLQFLFEYFSETQRNKGNFPGRFSGRQFSNSRSEMNVSTLELGDSALYLCASSSGTANTEAFFGQGTRLTVV.

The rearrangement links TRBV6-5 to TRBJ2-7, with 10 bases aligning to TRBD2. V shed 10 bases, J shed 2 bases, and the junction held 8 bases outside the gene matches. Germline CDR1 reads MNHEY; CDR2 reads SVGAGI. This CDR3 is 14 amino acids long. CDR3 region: CAISRLAGAYEQYF. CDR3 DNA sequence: TGTGCCATCTCCCGCCTAGCGGGGGCCTACGAGCAGTACTTC.

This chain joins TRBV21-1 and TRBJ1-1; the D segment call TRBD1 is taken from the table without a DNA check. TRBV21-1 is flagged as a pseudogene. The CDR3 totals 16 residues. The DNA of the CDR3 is TGTGCCAGCAGCAAAGGGGGTAGGACACTGAACACTGAAGCTTTCTTT. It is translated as CASSKGGRTLNTEAFF.

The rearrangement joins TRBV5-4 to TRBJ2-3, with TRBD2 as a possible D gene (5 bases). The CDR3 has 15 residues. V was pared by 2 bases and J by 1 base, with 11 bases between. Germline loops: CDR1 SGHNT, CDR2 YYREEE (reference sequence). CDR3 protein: CASSFNGKGTDTQYF. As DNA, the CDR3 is TGTGCCAGCAGCTTCAACGGGAAAGGCACAGATACGCAGTATTTT.

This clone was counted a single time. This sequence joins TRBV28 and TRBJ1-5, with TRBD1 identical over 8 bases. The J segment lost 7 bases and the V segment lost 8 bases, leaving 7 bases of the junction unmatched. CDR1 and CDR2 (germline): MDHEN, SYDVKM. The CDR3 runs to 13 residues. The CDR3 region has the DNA TGTGCCAGCGTCTCGACAGGGGACCAGCCCCAGCATTTT. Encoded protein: CASVSTGDQPQHF.

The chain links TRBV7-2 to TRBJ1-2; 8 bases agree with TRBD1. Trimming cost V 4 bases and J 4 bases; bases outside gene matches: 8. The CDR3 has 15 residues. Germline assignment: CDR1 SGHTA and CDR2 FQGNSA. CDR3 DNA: TGTGCCAGCAGCTCGAGACAGGGGATCCCCTATGGCTACACCTTC. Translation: CASSSRQGIPYGYTF.

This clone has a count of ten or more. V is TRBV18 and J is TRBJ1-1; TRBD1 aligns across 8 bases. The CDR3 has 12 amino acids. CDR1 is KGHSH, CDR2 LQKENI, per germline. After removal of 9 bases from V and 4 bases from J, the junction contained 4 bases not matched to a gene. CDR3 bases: TGTGCCAGTACGGACAGGGCCACTGAAGCTTTCTTT. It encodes CASTDRATEAFF.

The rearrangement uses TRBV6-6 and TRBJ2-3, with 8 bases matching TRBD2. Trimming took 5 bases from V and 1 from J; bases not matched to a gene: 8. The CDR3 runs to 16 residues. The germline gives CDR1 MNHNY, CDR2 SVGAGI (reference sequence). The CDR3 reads CASSLGTSGGTDTQYF. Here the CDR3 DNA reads TGTGCCAGCAGTCTTGGGACTAGTGGGGGCACAGATACGCAGTATTTT.

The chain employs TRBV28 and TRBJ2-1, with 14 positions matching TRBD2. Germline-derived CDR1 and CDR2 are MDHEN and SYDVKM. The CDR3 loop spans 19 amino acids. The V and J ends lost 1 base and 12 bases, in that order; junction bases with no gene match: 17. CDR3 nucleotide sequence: TGTGCCAGCAGTTTATTCCCGGGTTGGGGGACTAGCGGGAGAGATTGGCAGTTCTTC. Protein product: CASSLFPGWGTSGRDWQFF. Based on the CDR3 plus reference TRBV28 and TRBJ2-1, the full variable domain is DVKVTQSSRYLVKRTGEKVFLECVQDMDHENMFWYRQDPGLGLRLIYFSYDVKMKEKGDIPEGYSVSREKKERFSLILESASTNQTSMYLCASSLFPGWGTSGRDWQFFGPGTRLTVL.

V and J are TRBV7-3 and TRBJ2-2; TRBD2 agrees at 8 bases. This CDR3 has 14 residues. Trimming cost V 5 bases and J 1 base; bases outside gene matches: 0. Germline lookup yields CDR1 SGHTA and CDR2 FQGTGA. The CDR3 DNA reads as TGTGCCAGCAGCACTAGCGGGAACACCGGGGAGCTGTTTTTT. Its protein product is CASSTSGNTGELFF.

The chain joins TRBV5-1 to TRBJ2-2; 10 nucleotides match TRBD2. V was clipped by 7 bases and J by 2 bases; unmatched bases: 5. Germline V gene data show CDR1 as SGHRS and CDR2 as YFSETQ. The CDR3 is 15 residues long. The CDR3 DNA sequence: TGCGCCAGCGGGGCTAGCGGGAGAAACACCGGGGAGCTGTTTTTT. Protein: CASGASGRNTGELFF.

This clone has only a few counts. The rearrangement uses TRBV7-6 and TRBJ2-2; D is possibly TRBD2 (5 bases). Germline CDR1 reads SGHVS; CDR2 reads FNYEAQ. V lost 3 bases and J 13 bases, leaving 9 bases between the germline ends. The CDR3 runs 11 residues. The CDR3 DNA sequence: TGTGCCAGCAGCTTGACCGGAGGGCTGTTTTTT. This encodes CASSLTGGLFF.

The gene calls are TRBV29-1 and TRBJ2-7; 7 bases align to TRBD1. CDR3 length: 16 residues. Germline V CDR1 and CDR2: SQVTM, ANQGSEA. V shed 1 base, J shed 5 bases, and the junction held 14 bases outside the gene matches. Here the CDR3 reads CSVEVGGKGAENEQYF. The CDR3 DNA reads TGCAGCGTTGAAGTCGGTGGAAAGGGGGCCGAAAACGAGCAGTACTTC.

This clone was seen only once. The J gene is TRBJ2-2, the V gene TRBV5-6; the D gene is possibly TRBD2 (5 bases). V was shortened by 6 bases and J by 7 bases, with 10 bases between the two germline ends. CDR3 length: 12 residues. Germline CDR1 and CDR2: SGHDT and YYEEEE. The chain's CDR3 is CASTEGGGELFF. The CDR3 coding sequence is TGTGCCAGCACTGAGGGTGGCGGGGAGCTGTTTTTT.